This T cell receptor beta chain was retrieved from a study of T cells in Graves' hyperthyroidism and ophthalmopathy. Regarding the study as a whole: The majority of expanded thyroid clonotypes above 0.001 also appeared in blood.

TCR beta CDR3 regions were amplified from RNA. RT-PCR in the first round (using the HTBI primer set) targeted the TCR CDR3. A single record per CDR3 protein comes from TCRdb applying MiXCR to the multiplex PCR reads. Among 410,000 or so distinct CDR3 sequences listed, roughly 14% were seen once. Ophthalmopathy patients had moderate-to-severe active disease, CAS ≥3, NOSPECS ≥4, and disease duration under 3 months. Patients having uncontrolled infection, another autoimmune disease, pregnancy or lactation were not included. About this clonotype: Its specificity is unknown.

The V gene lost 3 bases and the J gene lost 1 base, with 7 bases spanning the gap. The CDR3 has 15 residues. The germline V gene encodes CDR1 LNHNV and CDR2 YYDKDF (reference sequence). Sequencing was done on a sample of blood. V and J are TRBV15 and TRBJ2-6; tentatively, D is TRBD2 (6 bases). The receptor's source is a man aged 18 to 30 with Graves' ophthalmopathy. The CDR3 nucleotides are TGTGCCACCAGCAGTGGGGGGTCTGGGGCCAACGTCCTGACTTTC. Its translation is CATSSGGSGANVLTF.